Listed here is a single T cell receptor (beta chain). The antigen is unknown. Alongside a J-beta primer mix, a sample-barcoded 5' primer served in a second PCR lasting about 7 to 11 cycles. Every cDNA was tagged by a template-switch adaptor with 12 random nucleotides. TCRdb redid the calling of the 5' RACE reads with MiXCR, one entry per CDR3 protein. Of fewer than 1,000,000 distinct CDR3 sequences listed, roughly 46% are singletons. CDR1 and CDR2 (germline): PRHDT, FYEKMQ (reference sequence). This CDR3 is built from 14 residues. The ends lost 5 bases at V and 3 bases at J; junction bases unmatched: 3. Each of the donors had about 9.9 milliliters of peripheral blood drawn into EDTA-treated Vacutainer tubes. Per-sample PBMC isolation yielded at least 6.5 million cells. These data originate in a study of blood T cells in healthy people across ages. Study outcomes and limitations: Relative to aged donors, long-lived donors carried more naive CD4+ cells and displayed higher diversity.

The origin of this receptor is a man older than 75 in good health. Sequences were obtained from blood. V is TRBV13 and J is TRBJ1-5; 8 nucleotides match TRBD1. Here the CDR3 reads CASSRTGYNQPQHF. CDR3 in DNA: TGTGCCAGCAGCCGGACAGGGTACAATCAGCCCCAGCATTTT.